This TCR beta chain originates from a study of a mutant IDH1 vaccine in newly diagnosed glioma. Study context: Weeks 1, 3, 5, 7, 11, 15, 19 and 23 were when patients received their eight vaccinations. The first vaccination came 4-6 weeks after radiotherapy alone, or with temozolomide cycles.

Germline CDR1 and CDR2: MDHEN and SYDVKM. This CDR3 contains 12 residues. V lost 6 bases and J 4 bases, leaving 7 bases between the germline ends. Libraries were prepared by immunoSEQ multiplex PCR; TCRdb keeps only in-frame clonotypes and omits some of them. The sample yields fewer than 150,000 clones, roughly nine tenths seen once. As to time point: week 11, during vaccination. Doses consisted of 300 ug of mutant IDH1 20-mer peptide each, paired with topical imiquimod. Patients carried new grade 3 or 4 IDH1-mutant astrocytomas lacking nuclear ATRX. Remarks on this clone: Its antigen is undetermined.

This specimen consisted of PBMCs, obtained from a glioma patient whose treatment included an IDH1 peptide vaccine. This chain joins TRBV28 and TRBJ2-1; D ambiguous. The sequence derives from a woman between 45 and 65 years old with glioma. This chain's CDR3 is CASRTGYNEQFF. As DNA, the CDR3 is TGTGCCAGCAGAACTGGTTACAATGAGCAGTTCTTC.